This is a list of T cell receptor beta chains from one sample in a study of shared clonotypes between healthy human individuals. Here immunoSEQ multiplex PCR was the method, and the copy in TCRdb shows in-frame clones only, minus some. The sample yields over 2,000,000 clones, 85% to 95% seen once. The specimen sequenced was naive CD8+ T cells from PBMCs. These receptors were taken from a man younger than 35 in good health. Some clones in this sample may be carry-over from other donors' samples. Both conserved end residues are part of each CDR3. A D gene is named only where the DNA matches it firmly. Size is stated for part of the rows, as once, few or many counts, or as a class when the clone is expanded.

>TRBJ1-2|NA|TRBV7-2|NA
CASSKGQPYGYTF
TGTGCCAGCAGCAAAGGACAGCCCTATGGCTACACCTTC
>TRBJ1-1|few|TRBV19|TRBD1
CASSIGTGVTEAFF
TGTGCCAGTAGTATAGGGACAGGGGTCACTGAAGCTTTCTTT
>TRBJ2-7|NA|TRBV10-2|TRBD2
CASGAGEGSYEQYF
TGCGCCAGCGGGGCGGGAGAGGGCTCCTACGAGCAGTACTTC
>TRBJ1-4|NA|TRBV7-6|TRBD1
CASSLGTGNSEKLFF
TGTGCCAGCAGCCTTGGGACAGGGAATAGTGAAAAACTGTTTTTT
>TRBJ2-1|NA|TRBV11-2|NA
CASSLDPGPFNEQFF
TGTGCCAGCAGCTTAGATCCGGGCCCCTTCAATGAGCAGTTCTTC
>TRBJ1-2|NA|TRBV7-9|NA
CASSNRDKESYGYTF
TGTGCCAGCAGCAACCGGGACAAAGAAAGCTATGGCTACACCTTC
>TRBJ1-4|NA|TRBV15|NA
CATSSPGATNEKLFF
TGTGCCACCAGCAGCCCAGGAGCAACTAATGAAAAACTGTTTTTT
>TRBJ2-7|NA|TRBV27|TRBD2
CASRGGAITYEQYF
TGTGCCAGCAGGGGAGGGGCCATAACCTACGAGCAGTACTTC
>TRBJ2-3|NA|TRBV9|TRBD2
CASSTTPSGGSTDTQYF
TGTGCCAGCAGTACTACCCCTAGCGGGGGCAGCACAGATACGCAGTATTTT
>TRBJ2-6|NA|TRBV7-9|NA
CASEFGGANVLTF
TGTGCCAGCGAATTTGGAGGGGCCAACGTCCTGACTTTC
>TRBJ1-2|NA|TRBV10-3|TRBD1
CAISPLGQGLINYGYTF
TGTGCCATCAGCCCACTGGGACAGGGGCTGATCAACTATGGCTACACCTTC
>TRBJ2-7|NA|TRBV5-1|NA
CASSHRPADEQYF
TGCGCCAGCAGTCATCGTCCCGCGGACGAGCAGTACTTC
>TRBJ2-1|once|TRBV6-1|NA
CASRSLVPAYNEQFF
TGTGCCAGCAGGAGTCTTGTCCCGGCCTACAATGAGCAGTTCTTC
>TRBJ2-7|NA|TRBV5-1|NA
CASSWSQAGAVEQYF
TGCGCCAGCAGCTGGTCTCAAGCAGGGGCGGTCGAGCAGTACTTC
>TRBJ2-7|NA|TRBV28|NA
CASSLGLGGTYEQYF
TGTGCCAGCAGTTTAGGACTAGGGGGCACCTACGAGCAGTACTTC
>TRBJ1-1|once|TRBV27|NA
CASSLSRESTEAFF
TGTGCCAGCAGTTTATCCAGGGAGAGCACTGAAGCTTTCTTT
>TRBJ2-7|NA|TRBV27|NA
CASSPRHPGNEQYF
TGTGCCAGCAGTCCTCGACACCCGGGGAACGAGCAGTACTTC
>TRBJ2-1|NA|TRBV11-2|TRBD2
CASSLGLAGGPYRNEQFF
TGTGCCAGCAGCTTAGGACTAGCGGGAGGGCCTTATCGGAATGAGCAGTTCTTC